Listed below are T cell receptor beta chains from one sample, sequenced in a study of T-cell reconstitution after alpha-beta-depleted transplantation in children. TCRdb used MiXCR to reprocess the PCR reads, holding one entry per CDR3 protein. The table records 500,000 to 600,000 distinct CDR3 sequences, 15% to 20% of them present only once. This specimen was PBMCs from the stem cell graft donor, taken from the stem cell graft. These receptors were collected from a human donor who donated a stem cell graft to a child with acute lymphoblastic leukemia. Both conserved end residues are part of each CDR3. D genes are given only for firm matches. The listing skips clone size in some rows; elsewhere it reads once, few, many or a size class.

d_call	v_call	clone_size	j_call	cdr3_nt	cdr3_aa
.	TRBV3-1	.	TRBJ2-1	TGTGCCAGCAGCCCCCAGGGCTCCTACAATGAGCAGTTCTTC	CASSPQGSYNEQFF
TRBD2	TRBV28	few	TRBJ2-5	TGTGCCAGCAGTTTCCCCTATGGACTAGTATACCAAGAGACCCAGTACTTC	CASSFPYGLVYQETQYF
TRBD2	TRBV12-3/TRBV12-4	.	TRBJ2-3	TGTGCCAGCACCCTGGGACTAGCGGGAGCAGATACGCAGTATTTT	CASTLGLAGADTQYF
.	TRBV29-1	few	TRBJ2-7	TGCAGCGCCCTCTCCGTAGAGCAGTACTTC	CSALSVEQYF
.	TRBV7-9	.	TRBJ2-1	TGTGCCAGCAGTTCAGGGGATTACAATGAGCAGTTCTTC	CASSSGDYNEQFF
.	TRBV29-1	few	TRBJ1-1	TGCAGCGTCCTAACAGGGATGAACACTGAAGCTTTCTTT	CSVLTGMNTEAFF
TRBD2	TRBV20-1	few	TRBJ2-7	TGCAGTGCTAGGGGGGGACTAGTCTCCTACGAGCAGTACTTC	CSARGGLVSYEQYF
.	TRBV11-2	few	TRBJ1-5	TGTGCCAGCAGCTCTCATGAAGGAGGGGGATGGGGCTATCAGCCCCAGCATTTT	CASSSHEGGGWGYQPQHF
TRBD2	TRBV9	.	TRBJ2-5	TGTGCCAGCAGCGTGGGGGGGGACCCAGTTTTAGAGACCCAGTACTTC	CASSVGGDPVLETQYF
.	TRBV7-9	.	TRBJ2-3	TGTGCCAGCAGCTTAAGTATACCGTCAGATACGCAGTATTTT	CASSLSIPSDTQYF
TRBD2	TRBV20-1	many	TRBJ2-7	TGCAGTGCTAGAGAAGGATGGGGACTAGCGGGAGTCGTACTCGCGAGGTACGAGCAGTACTTC	CSAREGWGLAGVVLARYEQYF
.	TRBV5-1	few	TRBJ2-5	TGCGCCAGCAGCTTAGGGAATAAAGAGACCCAGTACTTC	CASSLGNKETQYF
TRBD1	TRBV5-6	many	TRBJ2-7	TGTGCCAGCAGCCGGACAGGCAGCTCCTACGAGCAGTACTTC	CASSRTGSSYEQYF
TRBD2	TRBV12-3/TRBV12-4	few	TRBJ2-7	TGTGCCAGCAGTTTTGCTAGCGGGAGCCGTGAGCAGTACTTC	CASSFASGSREQYF
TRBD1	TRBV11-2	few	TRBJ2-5	TGTGCCAGCAGCTCGACAGGGGGATCAGGGTTCCAAGAGACCCAGTACTTC	CASSSTGGSGFQETQYF
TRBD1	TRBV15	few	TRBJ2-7	TGTGCCACCAGGACCGGGACAGGAATCATCTACGAGCAGTACTTC	CATRTGTGIIYEQYF
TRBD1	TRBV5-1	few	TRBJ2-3	TGCGCCAGCAGCTTGACAGGGGGCCCAGATACGCAGTATTTT	CASSLTGGPDTQYF
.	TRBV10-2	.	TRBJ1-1	TGCGCCAGCAACCAAATCAGGTCTGCTGAAGCTTTCTTT	CASNQIRSAEAFF
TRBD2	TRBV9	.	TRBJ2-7	TGTGCCAGCAGCCGGGCGGGCGGGAGCCTCGAGCAGTACTTC	CASSRAGGSLEQYF
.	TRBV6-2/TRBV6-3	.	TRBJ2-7	TGTGCCAGCAGAAGACCGGCTAGCTCCGAGCAGTACTTC	CASRRPASSEQYF
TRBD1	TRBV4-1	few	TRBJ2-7	TGCGCCAGCAGCCAGGGCCCGACAGGGAACTACGAGCAGTACTTC	CASSQGPTGNYEQYF
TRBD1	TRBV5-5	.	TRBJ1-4	TGTGCCAGCAGCATGGGACAGGGCATAACAACTAATGAAAAACTGTTTTTT	CASSMGQGITTNEKLFF
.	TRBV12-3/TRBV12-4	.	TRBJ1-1	TGTGCCAGCAGTTTAGCGACGGGGGCTTTCTTT	CASSLATGAFF
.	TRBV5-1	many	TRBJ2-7	TGCGCCAGCAGCATCCAGGGGAGCTCCTACGAGCAGTACTTC	CASSIQGSSYEQYF
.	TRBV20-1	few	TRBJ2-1	TGCAGTGCTAGATCTCGCAACAACAATGAGCAGTTCTTC	CSARSRNNNEQFF
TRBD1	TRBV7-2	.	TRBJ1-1	TGTGCCAGCAGCTTAAGTGCAGGGGGCCCGGTTGAAGCTTTCTTT	CASSLSAGGPVEAFF
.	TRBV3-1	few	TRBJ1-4	TGTGCCAGCAGCCTCCGACGGACTAGGCATGAAAAACTGTTTTTT	CASSLRRTRHEKLFF
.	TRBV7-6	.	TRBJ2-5	TGTGCCAGCAGCACCAGCGGACTCTACCAAGAGACCCAGTACTTC	CASSTSGLYQETQYF
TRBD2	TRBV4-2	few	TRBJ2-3	TGTGCCAGCAGCCCAATGGGGGGGGTAACAGATACGCAGTATTTT	CASSPMGGVTDTQYF
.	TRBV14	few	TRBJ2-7	TGTGCCAGCAGCCAAGATCGGATGGTCTCCTACGAGCAGTACTTC	CASSQDRMVSYEQYF
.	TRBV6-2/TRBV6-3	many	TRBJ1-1	TGTGCCAGCAATTACGGGGGGACTGAAGCTTTCTTT	CASNYGGTEAFF
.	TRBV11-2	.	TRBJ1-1	TGTGCCAGCAGCCCCGTGGGGAGAACTGAAGCTTTCTTT	CASSPVGRTEAFF
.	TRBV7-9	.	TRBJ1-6	TGTGCCAGCAGCTTCCCCGGGACGGTGGATTCACCCCTCCACTTT	CASSFPGTVDSPLHF
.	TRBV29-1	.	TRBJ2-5	TGCAGCGTTGAGGGGGCCAGCCGGGAGACCCAGTACTTC	CSVEGASRETQYF
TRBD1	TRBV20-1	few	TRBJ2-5	TGCAGTGCTGTGGGACAGGGTCAAGAGACCCAGTACTTC	CSAVGQGQETQYF
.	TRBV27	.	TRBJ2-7	TGTGCCAGCAGTTTATATGGGGACGGTGACGAGCAGTACTTC	CASSLYGDGDEQYF
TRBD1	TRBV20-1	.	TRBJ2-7	TGCAGTGCTGACCGGGACAGGGGGGACTACGAGCAGTACTTC	CSADRDRGDYEQYF
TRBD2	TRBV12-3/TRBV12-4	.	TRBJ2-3	TGTGCCAGCAGTCGGGCGGGCATAGCGGGAGGATCAGATACGCAGTATTTT	CASSRAGIAGGSDTQYF
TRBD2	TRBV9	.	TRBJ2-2	TGTGCCAGCAGCGTAGCTCTAGCGGGACCACTGAACACCGGGGAGCTGTTTTTT	CASSVALAGPLNTGELFF
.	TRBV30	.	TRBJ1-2	TGTGCCTGGAGTGTACGGAGGAGATATGGCTACACCTTC	CAWSVRRRYGYTF
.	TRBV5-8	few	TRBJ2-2	TGTGCCAGCAGCTTGTACGGGGACAACACCGGGGAGCTGTTTTTT	CASSLYGDNTGELFF